This T cell receptor (beta chain) was retrieved from a study of resident and recirculating memory T cells in vitiligo. Study background: The samples were homogenized without cell sorting before genomic DNA extraction.

Repertoires were generated with immunoSEQ multiplex PCR, while TCRdb's copy carries only in-frame clones and drops some. Of around 76,000 clones in the sample, more than 85% were seen once. To note about this clone: What it binds is unknown.

Study findings and constraints: No single dominant TCR clone appeared; lesion clonality varied. Sequences differed between biopsy sites and patients, suggesting private specificity.

The CDR3 consists of 14 residues. Trimming took 5 bases from V and 1 from J, leaving 12 bases between them. The germline CDR1 and CDR2 sequences are SGHTA and FQGNSA. Source material: blood. The receptor's source is a male donor with vitiligo. The V gene is TRBV7-2, the J gene TRBJ2-7, with D perhaps TRBD1 (5 bases). The CDR3 DNA reads TGTGCCAGCAGCCGATCAGGGTCATCCTACGAGCAGTACTTC. Protein sequence: CASSRSGSSYEQYF.